The clone carrying this T cell receptor (beta chain) turned up a few times. Its specificity is not known. Unmatched junction bases numbered 6, after V lost 6 bases and J lost 4 bases. This CDR3 has 13 residues. Germline values: CDR1 DFQATT, CDR2 SNEGSKA (reference sequence). The sample belongs to a study of T-cell memory formation after mild COVID-19. Study-level results: CM and EM subsets held most contracting CD4+ clones; EMRA held CD8+ ones.

TCRdb reprocessed the 5' RACE reads with MiXCR, giving one entry per CDR3 protein. The table shows 220,000 or so distinct CDR3 sequences, with over 9.5% occurring only once. The sequenced material came from PBMCs or a T cell subset sorted from them (not recorded which). The V gene is TRBV20-1, the J gene TRBJ2-5, with TRBD2 identical over 9 bases. The receptor's source is a man aged 18 to 29 who had mild COVID-19 (a few samples of this study predate the infection). Cell type and time point are not known. CDR3 sequence: CSATRGGRETQYF. CDR3 nucleotides: TGCAGTGCAACGCGGGGGGGCCGAGAGACCCAGTACTTC.